Following are 18 T cell receptor delta chains from one sample sequenced in a study of γδ T cells in repeated Plasmodium falciparum infection. TCRdb re-analyzed the multiplex PCR reads via CATT. The table shows under 50,000 delta-chain clones, with over 1.5% occurring only once. Bulk repertoires came from Vgamma9/Vdelta2+ or Vdelta2-negative gammadelta T cells flow-sorted from PBMC. Specimen: gamma-delta T cells from blood. The receptors stem from a pool of human donors (malaria-infected and uninfected, not separated).

This clone was counted many times. Other DNA sequences within the sample encode an identical CDR3. The chain carries TRDV1 and TRDJ1, with D tentatively TRDD3 (6 bases). The CDR3 is 21 residues long. V gave up 3 bases and J gave up 0 bases, with 29 bases separating them. The germline gives CDR1 TSWWSYY, CDR2 QGS. CDR3 loop: CALGDPNEPWGFIRYTDKLIF. The CDR3 region has the DNA TGTGCTCTTGGGGACCCCAACGAACCCTGGGGATTTATTCGATACACCGATAAACTCATCTTT.

About this clone: A far bigger clonotype differs at one base, so this is likely a read error. The same CDR3 arises from other DNA sequences in this sample as well. J is TRDJ1 and V is TRDV1, with D unresolved. TCRdb leaves out the J gene; it was filled in here by matching the DNA to germline. The germline V gene encodes CDR1 TSWWSYY and CDR2 QGS. The germline V and J ends were trimmed by 9 bases and 4 bases, with 24 bases remaining between them. The CDR3 runs to 16 residues. The CDR3 sequence is CALGQPWARRNDKLIF. The CDR3 nucleotides read TGTGCTCTCGGGCAGCCTTGGGCGCGGAGGAACGATAAACTCATCTTT.

This clone was seen at least ten times. The amino acid sequence in TCRdb belongs to a much larger clone and departs from this DNA's translation at residue 4, likely a sequencing read error; the sequence shown is translated from the DNA. The chain combines TRDV1 with TRDJ1, with D possibly TRDD3 on 5 matching bases. Here the J gene came from matching the DNA to germline, since TCRdb omits it. The germline V gene has CDR1 TSWWSYY and CDR2 QGS. The CDR3 has 15 amino acids. CDR3 protein: CALEEAGVSTDKLIF. Here the CDR3 DNA reads TGTGCTCTTGAGGAAGCGGGGGTTAGCACCGATAAACTCATCTTT.

In its sample, this clone was seen a few times. The TCRdb protein, from a much larger clone, departs from this DNA's translation at residue 16, likely by read error; the protein shown derives from the DNA. The chain is built from TRDV1 and TRDJ1; TRDD3 matches at 12 bases. Matching the DNA to germline supplied the J gene, which TCRdb does not give. The ends lost 2 bases at V and 5 bases at J; junction bases unmatched: 21. The CDR3 extends over 21 amino acids. CDR1 is TSWWSYY and CDR2 is QGS in the germline V gene. The CDR3 DNA sequence: TGTGCTCTTGGGGAATTCACGGCGGTACTGGGGGATACTGTCGTCGTGGATAAACTCATCTTT. Translation gives CALGEFTAVLGDTVVVDKLIF.

As for this clone: The translation of this DNA and the TCRdb protein of a much larger clone differ at residue 3, probably owing to a read error; the protein shown here is translated from the DNA. V gene TRDV1 combines with J gene TRDJ1, with D maybe TRDD3 (6 bases). The CDR3 length is 17 residues. Germline assignment: CDR1 TSWWSYY and CDR2 QGS. CDR3 residues: CAPGELRTGLYTDKLIF. The CDR3 DNA is TGTGCTCCTGGGGAACTTCGGACCGGACTGTACACCGATAAACTCATCTTT.

Notes on this clone: This DNA's translation and the protein TCRdb lists, from a much larger clone, do not match at residue 18, likely due to a read error; the protein shown is translated from the DNA. This sample also contains other DNA sequences that code for the same CDR3. This sequence joins TRDV1 and TRDJ1, with 12 nucleotides matching TRDD3. The J gene is not listed in TCRdb, so it was assigned here from a DNA match to germline. Germline CDR1 TSWWSYY, CDR2 QGS. V shed 2 bases and J 4 bases; nucleotides not matched to a gene: 29. The length of the CDR3 is 24 residues. The CDR3 protein is CALGEGGSDSDWGILTPRLDKLIF. The CDR3 DNA sequence: TGTGCTCTTGGGGAAGGCGGGTCAGATTCCGACTGGGGGATACTCACACCGCGTCTCGATAAACTCATCTTT.

This clone was seen a handful of times. With only one base between it and a far larger clone, this is likely a read error. This sample includes further DNA sequences coding for the same CDR3. The chain carries TRDV1 and TRDJ1; 11 nucleotides line up with TRDD3. This CDR3 spans 24 amino acids. Germline V gives CDR1 TSWWSYY, CDR2 QGS. V shed 1 base, J shed 0 bases, and the junction held 25 bases outside the gene matches. The DNA of the CDR3 is TGTGCTCTTGGGGAACCACCGCTATTCTGGCCCTGTGCTGGGGGATACTCATACACCGATAAACTCATCTTT. Its protein product is CALGEPPLFWPCAGGYSYTDKLIF.

This clone was found a few times. A read error is likely here: a far larger clone is one base away. This specimen includes other DNA sequences encoding the same CDR3. The chain employs TRDV1 and TRDJ1; 7 bases are a match to TRDD2. Matching the DNA to germline supplied the J gene, which TCRdb does not give. Germline V lookup: CDR1 TSWWSYY, CDR2 QGS. Unmatched junction bases numbered 20, after V lost 3 bases and J lost 4 bases. The CDR3 is 19 amino acids. The CDR3 region has the DNA TGTGCTCTTGGGGAGGGCTATTCCTACCTTTACCCGCAACGCGATAAACTCATCTTT. It specifies CALGEGYSYLYPQRDKLIF.

This clone has more than one count but fewer than ten. Given a far larger clone just one base away, this is likely a sequencing read error. Other DNA sequences from this sample encode an identical CDR3 as well. The rearrangement joins TRDV1 to TRDJ1, with 7 bases aligning to TRDD3. TCRdb gives no J gene; it was assigned here by matching the DNA to germline. Germline loops: CDR1 TSWWSYY, CDR2 QGS. V shed 2 bases and J 2 bases; nucleotides not matched to a gene: 26. CDR3 length: 22 amino acids. This CDR3 reads CALGEVPTGPLWGSPYTDKLIF. The CDR3, as DNA: TGTGCTCTTGGGGAAGTCCCTACAGGACCCCTCTGGGGGTCTCCGTATACCGATAAACTCATCTTT.

Comments on this clone: The protein recorded in TCRdb matches a much larger clone and deviates from this DNA's translation at residue 3, suggesting a read error; the protein here is obtained by translating the DNA. The V and J genes are TRDV1 and TRDJ1, with TRDD3 matching over 7 bases. TCRdb records no J gene; here it was assigned by comparing the DNA to germline. The CDR3 sequence is 24 residues long. The germline V gene encodes CDR1 TSWWSYY and CDR2 QGS. CDR3: CARGEGEGTVIPVLGIACTDKLIF. CDR3 sequence (DNA): TGTGCTCGTGGGGAAGGGGAAGGAACGGTCATTCCAGTACTGGGGATTGCCTGCACCGATAAACTCATCTTT.

On this clone itself: TCRdb's protein, taken from a much larger clone, differs from this DNA's translation at residue 7, likely owing to a read error; the protein displayed comes from the DNA. The CDR3 DNA reads as TGTGCTTATAGGAGTCGGAGGGGGAAAACCTTCCTACGCGCTCTCCGTACTGGGGGTCCTCACACCGATAAACTCATCTTT. Its protein product is CAYRSRRGKTFLRALRTGGPHTDKLIF. This chain links TRAV38-2/DV8 with TRDJ1, with D possibly being TRDD2 (9 bases). V gave up 2 bases and J gave up 0 bases, with 47 bases separating them. Germline loops: CDR1 TSESDYY, CDR2 QEAYKQQN. The CDR3 consists of 27 residues.

This clone appeared a few times. TCRdb's protein for this DNA is that of a much larger clone and differs from the translation at residue 14, likely a read error; the protein shown is the DNA translation. The J gene is uncalled and the V gene is TRDV1. Per the germline V gene, CDR1 is TSWWSYY and CDR2 is QGS. There are 16 residues in the CDR3. The CDR3: CALGENFGLRFNKPIF. DNA of the CDR3: TGTGCTCTTGGGGAAAATTTCGGGCTGAGATTCAATAAACCCATCTTT.

This clone was observed at least ten times. At the DNA level, this CDR3 is encoded by other sequences in the same sample as well. The J gene is TRDJ3, the V gene TRDV2; 7 positions agree with TRDD3. TCRdb carries no J gene annotation; the J gene was assigned here by matching the DNA with germline. This CDR3 has 19 residues. V lost 3 bases, J lost 0 bases, and 10 bases stayed unmatched. CDR1 and CDR2 from the germline V gene are GEAIGNYY and EKD. The CDR3 protein is CACDSVGIRGSWDTRQMFF. CDR3 DNA: TGTGCCTGTGACTCTGTGGGGATAAGAGGCTCCTGGGACACCCGACAGATGTTTTTC.

Turning to this clone: Only one base separates this from a far larger clonotype, so it likely reflects a read error. The sample contains more than one DNA sequence encoding this CDR3. J is TRDJ1 and V is TRDV1; D not resolved. The J gene is absent in TCRdb and was assigned here via DNA matching to germline. V was shortened by 3 bases and J by 9 bases, with 20 bases between the two germline ends. CDR3 size: 15 residues. CDR1 and CDR2 (germline): TSWWSYY, QGS. CDR3 protein: CALGEPQFRTPQLIF. In DNA form, the CDR3 reads TGTGCTCTTGGGGAGCCCCAGTTCCGTACCCCTCAACTCATCTTT.

This clone was observed a few times. The protein that TCRdb holds for this DNA derives from a much larger clone and differs from the translated DNA at residue 22, which likely indicates a read error; the protein shown here is translated from the DNA. The rearrangement links TRDV1 to TRDJ1; 12 bases line up with TRDD3. TCRdb records no J gene; here it was assigned by comparing the DNA to germline. This CDR3 region has 25 residues. Germline V gene data show CDR1 as TSWWSYY and CDR2 as QGS. The CDR3 loop reads CALGELFHTLRFPGGYAGYTDRLIF. The CDR3 bases are TGTGCTCTTGGGGAACTGTTTCACACTCTACGATTTCCTGGGGGATACGCGGGGTACACCGATAGACTCATCTTT.

This clone was detected only a few times. The protein that TCRdb holds for this DNA derives from a much larger clone and differs from the translated DNA at residue 4, which likely indicates a read error; the protein shown here is translated from the DNA. This chain uses TRDV1 with TRDJ1; possible D gene TRDD3, 5 bases. CDR3 size: 22 residues. In germline, CDR1 is TSWWSYY, CDR2 QGS. CDR3 sequence reads: CALWGLPFPERRPTKKTDKLIF. The CDR3 DNA reads TGTGCTCTTTGGGGCCTCCCTTTTCCCGAAAGGCGACCCACGAAGAAGACCGATAAACTCATCTTC.

With regard to this clone: The protein recorded in TCRdb matches a much larger clone and deviates from this DNA's translation at residue 16, suggesting a read error; the protein here is obtained by translating the DNA. The J gene is TRDJ1, the V gene TRDV1; D tentatively fits TRDD2 or TRDD3 (9 bases each). As TCRdb names no J gene, one was assigned here on the basis of a DNA match to germline. The CDR3 has 24 residues. V lost 3 bases and J lost 0, with 38 bases in between. Per germline, CDR1 TSWWSYY and CDR2 QGS. CDR3 loop: CALGDALPSYQVLGDSGYTDKLIF. The CDR3 nucleotides read TGTGCTCTTGGGGATGCGCTTCCTTCCTACCAGGTACTGGGGGACTCCGGGTACACCGATAAACTCATCTTT.

This clone has a count of ten or more. TCRdb's protein, taken from a much larger clone, differs from this DNA's translation at residue 4, likely owing to a read error; the protein displayed comes from the DNA. CDR3 sequence (DNA): TGTGCCTGTCGGCATCCTACGTCTTCTAGGTCTACTGGGGGATATTTTACCGATAAACTCATCTTT. Protein product: CACRHPTSSRSTGGYFTDKLIF. The chain links TRDV2 to TRDJ1; 11 positions agree with TRDD3. TCRdb supplies no J gene; here it was assigned by aligning the nucleotide sequence to germline. The CDR3 is made up of 22 amino acids. CDR1 GEAIGNYY and CDR2 EKD come from the germline V gene. With V trimmed by 6 bases and J by 2 bases, 28 bases remained unmatched.